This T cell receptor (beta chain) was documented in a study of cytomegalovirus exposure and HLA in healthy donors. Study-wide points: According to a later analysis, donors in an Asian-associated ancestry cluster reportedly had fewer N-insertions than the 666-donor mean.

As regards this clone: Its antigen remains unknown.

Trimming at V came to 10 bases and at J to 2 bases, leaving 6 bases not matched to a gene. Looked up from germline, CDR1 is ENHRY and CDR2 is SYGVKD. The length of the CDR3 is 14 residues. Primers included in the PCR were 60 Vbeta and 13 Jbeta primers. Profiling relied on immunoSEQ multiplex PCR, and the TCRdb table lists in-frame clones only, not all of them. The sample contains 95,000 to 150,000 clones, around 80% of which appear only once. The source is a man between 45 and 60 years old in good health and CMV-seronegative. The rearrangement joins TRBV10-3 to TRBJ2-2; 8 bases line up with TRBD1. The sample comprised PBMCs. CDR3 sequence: CATGGQGNTGELFF. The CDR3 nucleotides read TGTGCCACCGGAGGACAGGGTAACACCGGGGAGCTGTTTTTT.